This TCR beta chain derives from a study of CD4 T cells in relation to SARS-CoV-2 and coronaviruses. Study information: The HLA restriction of the shared crossreactive spike epitopes was mapped.

In this sample, this clone turned up a few times. Its cognate antigen is unknown. CD4+ T cells from unexposed donors were obtained before the COVID-19 pandemic (2011-2018). The cells were cultured for 10 days before CD4+ T cells were isolated. Each well had 2 million to 2.5 million PBMCs in around 4.9% human AB serum with IL-2. General study findings and limits: No donor gave both pre-pandemic and post-infection samples.

Some clones are missing from TCRdb's copy, which holds only in-frame ones; the method was immunoSEQ multiplex PCR. The repertoire holds some 23,000 clones, around 80% seen once, with 21% in the top ten. CDR3 length: 15 residues. Deletions cut 4 bases from V and 7 bases from J, with 16 bases between. CDR1 and CDR2 (germline): LGHDT, YNNKEL (reference sequence). The sequenced material came from CD4+ T cells from PBMCs, cultured in vitro. The chain recombines TRBV3-1 (or the pseudogene TRBV3-2) with TRBJ1-4; maybe TRBD1 (6 bases). This receptor was taken from a human donor in good health. CDR3 protein: CASSLQTGYSEKLFF. The CDR3 DNA follows: TGTGCCAGCAGCCTCCAAACAGGGTACAGTGAAAAACTGTTTTTT.